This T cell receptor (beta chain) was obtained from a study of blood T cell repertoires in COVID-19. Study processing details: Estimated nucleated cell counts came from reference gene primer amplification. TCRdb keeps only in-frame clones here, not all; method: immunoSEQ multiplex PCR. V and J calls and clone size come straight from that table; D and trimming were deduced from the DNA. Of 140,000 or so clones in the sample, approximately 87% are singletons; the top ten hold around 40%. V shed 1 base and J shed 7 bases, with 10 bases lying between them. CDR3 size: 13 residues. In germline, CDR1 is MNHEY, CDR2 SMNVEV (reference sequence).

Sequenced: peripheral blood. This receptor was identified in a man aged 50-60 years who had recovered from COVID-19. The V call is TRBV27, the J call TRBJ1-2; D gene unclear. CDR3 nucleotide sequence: TGTGCCAGCAGTTTATATGCTAGTGGTGGCTACACCTTC. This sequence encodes CASSLYASGGYTF.